This TCR beta chain was found in a study of early stage breast cancer tumors (dated by TCRdb to about 2017). Regarding the study in general: Of the approximately 15 invasive breast tumors, 12 to 13 were found to be estrogen receptor-positive, progesterone receptor-positive and HER2-negative. Of the approximately 12 ER+/PR+/HER2- tumors, eight were classified as invasive ductal carcinomas and four as invasive lobular carcinomas. The average read coverage per sample was approximately 10-fold. A total of 2 million to 3 million templates, representing some 1,000,000 unique clonotypes, were detected across all samples. The paper's findings and limits, for the study overall: Sequencing bulk genomic DNA from unsorted cells could not capture chain pairing or functional markers like CD4, CD8 and FOXP3. Repertoires from blood and normal breast were more alike than repertoires from blood and tumor, and in about 85% of the 16 patients, comparing each tissue with blood separated tumor from normal. Compared with adjacent normal breast tissue, tumors had roughly 2.7-fold higher T cell density and higher clonality. Enriched TCRB sequences shared across patients were found to be mostly commonly generated sequences that were unlikely to play an important role in the tumor microenvironment. Because the cohort was small, analysis by tumor subtype was not possible.

Measured from the cysteine to the phenylalanine, the CDR3 is 13 residues long. Just CDR3 DNA is preserved here, 39 bases in frame from base 1. CDR1 and CDR2 are drawn from the germline V gene: MNHEY, SVGAGI. V is cut back by 7 bases and J by 6 bases, with 7 bases in the junction unmatched. With regard to this clone: Its specific antigen is unknown. The input lacks base qualities; no much larger clone sits a single base away.

Each sample was amplified in two independent genomic DNA replicates, using 0.5 ug for blood and around 1.5 ug for tumor or normal breast. Following the manufacturer's instructions, the ImmunoSeq Intro kit was used to carry out TCRB sequencing on genomic DNA. Multiplex PCR ran around 32 cycles with proprietary primers and spike-in control sequences for absolute quantification. Single-end 150-bp reads were used to sequence an 87-bp fragment covering the CDR3 and the flanking V and J genes. Seven samples, with two replicates for each sample, were multiplexed per lane of an Illumina MiSeq using version 3.0 chemistry. As for the authors' bioinformatics: The vendor's proprietary pipeline handled the raw data processing, merging both replicates into a single result for each sample. Productive rearrangements sharing the V-gene family, CDR3 amino acid sequence and J-gene segment were defined as clonotypes. Clonality was calculated as 1 minus the normalized Shannon entropy (Pielou evenness) of TCRB abundances. To estimate T cell density, the total number of templates was divided by the input cell count, which was inferred from how much DNA went in. Recon was used with default parameters to estimate total repertoire diversity and clonality. A clonotype counted as tumor-enriched if its abundance in tumor exceeded 0.1% and was at least 32-fold higher than its abundance in normal breast. In TCRdb, the immuneACCESS table is reduced to in-frame sequences with V and J assigned. These tables do not hold every clone; where another copy was compared, an unresolved V gene accounts for under half, and the others remain unexplained. D and trimming were read from the DNA, whereas the V and J calls and clone size are those reported in that table. The sample records around 53,000 clones, around nine tenths of which are singletons. The ten largest clones capture 4.5% to 5% of the sample.

The study profiled bulk TCR beta-chain repertoires in matched peripheral blood, tumor and adjacent normal breast tissue taken from about 15 patients with early-stage breast cancer. Before surgery, about 5-11 mL of whole blood was collected into EDTA tubes and then processed within 2 hours. Peripheral blood mononuclear cells were isolated by Ficoll-Paque centrifugation in SepMate-50 tubes. PBMCs were cryopreserved in roughly 90% FBS with roughly 10% DMSO in aliquots of 2 to 4 million cells and stored in liquid nitrogen. The Qiagen AllPrep DNA/RNA Mini kit was used for genomic DNA extraction. The clonotype was recovered from a person aged 65-85 years with breast cancer. The rearranged segments are TRBV6-5 and TRBJ2-7; TRBD1 matches 9 bases in the middle. The sequencing input was blood. The CDR3 reads CASKGDREGEQYF. The DNA reads TGTGCCAGCAAGGGGGACAGGGAGGGCGAGCAGTACTTC.